Sequencing of this T cell receptor beta chain was carried out in a study of response to subunit inactivated influenza vaccine. Findings and limits, study-wide: The authors offered the suggestion that each seasonal influenza vaccination recruits few new T cells.

This clonotype was found many times. Its cognate antigen is unknown. TCRdb reprocessed the RT-PCR reads with MiXCR, giving one entry per CDR3 protein. The sample holds around 850,000 distinct CDR3 sequences; approximately 17% are singletons and the top ten take approximately 10%. Per germline, CDR1 MNHNS and CDR2 SASEGT. The CDR3 sequence is 14 residues long. The V segment lost 6 bases and the J segment 1 base; nucleotides outside the gene matches: 3. This clonotype was sampled from a man aged 45-65 years who received an inactivated influenza vaccine. The chain joins TRBV6-1 to TRBJ2-7, with 10 bases aligning to TRBD1. The sample in question was PBMCs from blood, obtained roughly 5 days after vaccination. The CDR3 region has the DNA TGTGCCAGCAGACCGGGACAGGGGTCCTACGAGCAGTACTTC. It is translated as CASRPGQGSYEQYF.